Listed below are T cell receptor beta chains from one sample, sequenced in a study of blood T cell repertoires in COVID-19. The repertoire was sequenced with immunoSEQ multiplex PCR; TCRdb's copy has only in-frame clones and lacks some. The data show under 250,000 clones, around 83% seen once. The sequenced sample was peripheral blood. These receptors were obtained from a man aged 50-60 years with active or convalescent COVID-19. Both conserved end residues are part of each CDR3. The order of the fields is clone size, V gene, J gene, D gene, CDR3 protein, CDR3 DNA. D genes are given only for firm matches. Clone size is given for some rows only: seen once, a few or many times, or a class if the clone is expanded.

-,TRBV12-2,TRBJ1-2,-,CASRLESGKGGYTF,TGTGCAAGTCGCTTAGAATCAGGGAAGGGTGGCTACACCTTC
-,TRBV9,TRBJ1-2,TRBD1,CASSPHYAGQINYGYTF,TGTGCCAGCAGCCCCCATTATGCGGGACAGATAAACTATGGCTACACCTTC
-,TRBV30,TRBJ2-7,-,CAWSVGRFGEQYF,TGTGCCTGGAGTGTTGGTAGATTCGGCGAGCAGTACTTC
-,TRBV9,TRBJ2-1,TRBD1,CASSPTGARGEQFF,TGTGCCAGCAGCCCCACAGGGGCCCGGGGTGAGCAGTTCTTC
-,TRBV4-3,TRBJ1-1,TRBD1,CASSHWGQQNTEAFF,TGCGCCAGCAGCCACTGGGGACAGCAGAACACTGAAGCTTTCTTT
-,TRBV15,TRBJ2-1,TRBD1,CATSRKPVGQGYNEQFF,TGTGCCACCAGCAGAAAACCGGTGGGACAGGGGTACAATGAGCAGTTCTTC
-,TRBV28,TRBJ1-5,-,CASRAGNQPQHF,TGTGCCAGCAGGGCAGGAAATCAGCCCCAGCATTTT
-,TRBV11-2,TRBJ2-1,TRBD1,CASSLLGQGAYNEQFF,TGTGCCAGCAGCTTATTGGGACAGGGGGCCTACAATGAGCAGTTCTTC
once,TRBV29-1,TRBJ2-7,TRBD1,CSAGFRDRGYEQYF,TGCAGCGCCGGATTTAGGGACAGGGGATACGAGCAGTACTTC
once,TRBV29-1,TRBJ1-2,-,CSVGQGGVRSYGYTF,TGCAGCGTAGGGCAGGGAGGAGTACGGTCCTATGGCTACACCTTC
-,TRBV11-2,TRBJ1-4,TRBD1,CASSFRGGASTNEKLFF,TGTGCCAGCAGCTTTCGAGGGGGCGCATCAACTAATGAAAAACTGTTTTTT
-,TRBV7-2,TRBJ1-1,TRBD1,CASSLGTVEAFF,TGTGCCAGCAGCTTGGGGACAGTTGAAGCTTTCTTT
-,TRBV5-4,TRBJ1-4,-,CASSSRREGDEKLFF,TGTGCCAGCAGCTCCCGACGAGAGGGGGATGAAAAACTGTTTTTT
-,TRBV19,TRBJ1-5,TRBD1,CASSLQGAGNQPQHF,TGTGCCAGTAGTCTACAGGGGGCAGGTAATCAGCCCCAGCATTTT
-,TRBV4-1,TRBJ1-1,-,CASSRIPQGGNTEAFF,TGCGCCAGCAGCCGGATCCCCCAGGGAGGGAACACTGAAGCTTTCTTT
-,TRBV5-1,TRBJ1-6,-,CASSLEVPGNNSPLHF,TGCGCCAGCAGCTTGGAAGTACCCGGTAATAATTCACCCCTCCACTTT
-,TRBV7-9,TRBJ2-1,-,CASSSNRDYNEQFF,TGTGCCAGCAGCTCGAACAGGGACTACAATGAGCAGTTCTTC
once,TRBV7-2,TRBJ1-1,TRBD1,CASSTSDRSEAFF,TGTGCCAGCAGCACCTCGGACAGGTCCGAAGCTTTCTTT
once,TRBV6-6,TRBJ1-2,TRBD1,CASSYGGGSYGYTF,TGTGCCAGCAGTTACGGAGGGGGCAGCTATGGCTACACCTTC
-,TRBV5-4,TRBJ1-2,-,CASSLRLTGGNYGYTF,TGTGCCAGCAGCTTGAGGTTAACGGGGGGCAACTATGGCTACACCTTC
-,TRBV7-9,TRBJ1-3,TRBD1,CASSSPPGQGTGSGNTIYF,TGTGCCAGCAGCTCCCCACCGGGACAGGGGACCGGGTCTGGAAACACCATATATTTT
-,TRBV30,TRBJ2-2,-,CAWEGGGPPGELFF,TGTGCCTGGGAAGGGGGAGGGCCCCCAGGGGAGCTGTTTTTT
-,TRBV27,TRBJ2-3,TRBD1,CASSLSRTGGFADTQYF,TGTGCCAGCAGTTTATCACGGACAGGGGGGTTCGCAGATACGCAGTATTTT
-,TRBV6-5,TRBJ1-5,-,CASSRGLGNQPQHF,TGTGCCAGCAGTAGGGGTCTTGGCAATCAGCCCCAGCATTTT
few,TRBV11-3,TRBJ2-7,TRBD2,CASSQIRAGGPLEQYF,TGTGCTAGCAGCCAGATCAGAGCGGGAGGCCCCCTAGAGCAGTACTTC
-,TRBV5-6,TRBJ1-4,TRBD1,CASSPGTGVVGEKLFF,TGTGCCAGCAGCCCCGGGACAGGGGTCGTCGGTGAAAAACTGTTTTTT
-,TRBV11-2,TRBJ1-3,TRBD1,CASSSGQGSGNTIYF,TGTGCCAGCAGCTCCGGACAGGGAAGTGGAAACACCATATATTTT
-,TRBV14,TRBJ1-6,-,CASSQDVTVFGSPLHF,TGTGCCAGCAGCCAAGATGTAACCGTATTCGGTTCACCCCTCCACTTT
-,TRBV5-8,TRBJ1-1,-,CASLRLEGAFF,TGTGCCAGCCTCCGGTTGGAGGGAGCTTTCTTT
-,TRBV6-2/TRBV6-3,TRBJ2-1,TRBD2,CASSGGLAGNEQFF,TGTGCCAGCAGTGGGGGGCTAGCGGGTAATGAGCAGTTCTTC
-,TRBV20-1,TRBJ1-1,-,CSASRITKNTEAFF,TGCAGTGCTAGTCGCATTACTAAGAACACTGAAGCTTTCTTT
-,TRBV28,TRBJ2-5,-,CASCEGQRGETQYF,TGTGCCAGCTGCGAGGGACAACGAGGCGAGACCCAGTACTTC